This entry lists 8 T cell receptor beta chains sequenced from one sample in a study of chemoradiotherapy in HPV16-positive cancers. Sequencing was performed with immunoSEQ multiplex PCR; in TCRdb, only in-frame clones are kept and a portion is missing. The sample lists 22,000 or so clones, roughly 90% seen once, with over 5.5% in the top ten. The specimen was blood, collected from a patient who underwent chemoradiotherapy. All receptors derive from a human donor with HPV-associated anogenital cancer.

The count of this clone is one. CDR3: CARSHRGTYEQYV. CDR3 coding DNA: TGTGCCAGAAGCCACAGGGGAACCTACGAGCAGTACGTC. The V call is TRBV5-3, the J call TRBJ2-7; 7 bases are a match to TRBD1. TRBV5-3 is annotated as an ORF whose role is uncertain. This CDR3 is built from 13 residues. Trimming took 4 bases from V and 2 from J; bases not matched to a gene: 3.

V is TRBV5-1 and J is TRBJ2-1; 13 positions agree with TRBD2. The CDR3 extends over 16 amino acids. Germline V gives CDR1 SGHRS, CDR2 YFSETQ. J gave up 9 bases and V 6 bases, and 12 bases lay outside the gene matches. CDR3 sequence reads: CASTQTSGGPMSEQFF. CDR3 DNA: TGCGCCAGCACGCAGACTAGCGGGGGGCCCATGTCTGAGCAGTTCTTC.

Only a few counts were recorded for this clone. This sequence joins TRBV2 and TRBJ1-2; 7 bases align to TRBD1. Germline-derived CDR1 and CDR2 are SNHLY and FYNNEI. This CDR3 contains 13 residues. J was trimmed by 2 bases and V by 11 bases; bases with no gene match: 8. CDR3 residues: CASSQGGNYGYTF. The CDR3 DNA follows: TGTGCCTCCTCCCAGGGGGGGAACTATGGCTACACCTTC.

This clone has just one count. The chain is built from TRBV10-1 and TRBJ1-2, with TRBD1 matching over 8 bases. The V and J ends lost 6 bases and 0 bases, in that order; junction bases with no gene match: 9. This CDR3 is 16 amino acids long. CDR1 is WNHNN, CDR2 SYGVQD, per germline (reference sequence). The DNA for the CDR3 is TGCGCCAGCAGAAATTGGGACAGGAACGCTAACTATGGCTACACCTTC. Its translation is CASRNWDRNANYGYTF.

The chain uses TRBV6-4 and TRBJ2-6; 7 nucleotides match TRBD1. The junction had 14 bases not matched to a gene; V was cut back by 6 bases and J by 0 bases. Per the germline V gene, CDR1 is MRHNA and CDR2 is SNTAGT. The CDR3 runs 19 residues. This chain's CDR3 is CASRKSGQISFSGANVLTF. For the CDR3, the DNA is TGTGCCAGCAGAAAATCGGGACAGATTTCTTTCTCTGGGGCCAACGTCCTGACTTTC.

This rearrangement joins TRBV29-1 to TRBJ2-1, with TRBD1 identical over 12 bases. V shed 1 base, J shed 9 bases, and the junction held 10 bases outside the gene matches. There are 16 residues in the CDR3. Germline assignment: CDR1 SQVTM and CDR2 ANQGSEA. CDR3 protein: CSVEGPRDRGLGEQFF. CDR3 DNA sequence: TGCAGCGTTGAAGGGCCAAGGGACAGGGGGCTTGGTGAGCAGTTCTTC.

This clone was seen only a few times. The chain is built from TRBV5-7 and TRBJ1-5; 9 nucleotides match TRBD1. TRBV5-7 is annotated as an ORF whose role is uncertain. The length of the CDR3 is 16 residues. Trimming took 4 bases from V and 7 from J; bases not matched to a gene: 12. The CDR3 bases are TGTGCCAGCAGCGCCGGACAGGGGTTGATTTGGCAGCCCCAGCATTTT. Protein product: CASSAGQGLIWQPQHF.

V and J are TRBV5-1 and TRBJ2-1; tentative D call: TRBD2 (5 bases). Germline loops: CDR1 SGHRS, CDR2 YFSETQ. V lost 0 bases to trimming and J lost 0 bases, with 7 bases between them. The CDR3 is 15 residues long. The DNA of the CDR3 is TGCGCCAGCAGCTTGGCGGGGAGCTCCTACAATGAGCAGTTCTTC. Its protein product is CASSLAGSSYNEQFF. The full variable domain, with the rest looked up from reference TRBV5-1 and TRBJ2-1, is KAGVTQTPRYLIKTRGQQVTLSCSPISGHRSVSWYQQTPGQGLQFLFEYFSETQRNKGNFPGRFSGRQFSNSRSEMNVSTLELGDSALYLCASSLAGSSYNEQFFGPGTRLTVL.